This T cell receptor (beta chain) was recovered during a study of T cells after yellow fever vaccination. Study at large: The authors prepared low-cell-number fractions using SMART-Seq v4 Ultra Low Input.

A word on this clonotype: Its antigen is not known.

The CDR3 loop spans 15 amino acids. Trimming at V came to 6 bases and at J to 8 bases, leaving 10 bases not matched to a gene. Germline lookup yields CDR1 SGHAT and CDR2 FQNNGV. Findings and caveats of the study: Subsequent to the booster, the majority of primary-vaccination clones reappeared (96% CD4, 85% to 90% CD8). It was the secondary response that reached its peak faster, day 5 versus 15, but it was weaker.

5'RACE template switching added a universal primer site and UMIs to TCR cDNA. Each CDR3 protein is one row after TCRdb ran MiXCR on the 5' RACE reads. The sample lists under 400,000 distinct CDR3 sequences, around a tenth occurring once. The rearrangement uses TRBV11-2 and TRBJ2-3; the match to TRBD2 covers 11 bases. The sequence was obtained from a man aged 18 to 30 who received the YFV17D yellow fever vaccine. This specimen was PBMCs, taken on the day of the first yellow fever vaccination. The CDR3 DNA reads TGTGCCAGCAGATCTTTAGCGGGGGGGCTCGCTACGCAGTATTTT. Its protein is CASRSLAGGLATQYF.